These 5 T cell receptor beta chains originate from one sample sequenced in a study of siplizumab effects on memory and regulatory T cells (dated by TCRdb to between 2019 and 2020). The library was obtained by the immunoSEQ multiplex PCR assay. TCRdb provides this immuneACCESS table in a form limited to in-frame rearrangements. Some clones are lacking; in checked studies, under half of them reflect an unresolved V gene, and why the rest are absent is not known. The sample table holds more than 90,000 clones, of which around 90% were seen once. Of the sample, 12% falls within the top ten clones. The sequenced material came from non-Treg CD4+ T cells sorted from blood. The cell subset or site label of this sample denotes: FACS-sorted unstimulated CD4+ non-regulatory T cells. These receptor sequences come from a human donor in good health.

The sample holds a few counts of this clone. This chain joins TRBV19 and TRBJ1-2, with a possible D match to TRBD1 (6 bases). The length of the CDR3 is 13 residues. The germline V gene encodes CDR1 LNHDA and CDR2 SQIVND (reference sequence). Trimming stripped 5 bases from V and 3 bases from J, with 10 bases between. The CDR3 DNA is TGTGCCAGTAGTGGACAGAGACACTATGGCTACACCTTC. Translating it yields CASSGQRHYGYTF.

Remarks on this clone: Likely a read error: the CDR3 ends without its conserved phenylalanine or tryptophan. The DNA is omitted, as the CDR3 cannot be located on it reliably, and the CDR3 follows TCRdb's listing. This chain uses TRBV5-8 with TRBJ1-1. CDR1 is SGHTS and CDR2 is YDEGEE in the germline V gene. The CDR3 length is 11 residues, termini included. The chain's CDR3 is CASGSPGPPRL.

The genes are TRBV9 and TRBJ1-4; a possible D gene is TRBD1 (6 bases). There are 15 residues in the CDR3. Germline V gene lookup returns CDR1 SGDLS and CDR2 YYNGEE. The germline V and J ends were trimmed by 4 bases and 4 bases, with 14 bases remaining between them. CDR3 region: CASSQRTVFNEKLFF. For the CDR3, the DNA is TGTGCCAGCAGCCAGAGGACAGTCTTTAATGAAAAACTGTTTTTT.

The J gene is TRBJ2-7, the V gene TRBV11-2; 7 bases line up with TRBD1. Germline V gives CDR1 SGHAT, CDR2 FQNNGV. This CDR3 is built from 13 residues. V lost 3 bases to trimming and J lost 4 bases; unmatched junction nucleotides: 3. The CDR3 region has the DNA TGTGCCAGCAGCTTGAGACAGGGATACGAGCAGTACTTC. This codes for CASSLRQGYEQYF.

The CDR3, as DNA: TGTGCCAGCTACGAGCAGTACTTC. Protein product: CASYEQYF. The chain links TRBV19 to TRBJ2-7; the D is unclear. Per the germline V gene, CDR1 is LNHDA and CDR2 is SQIVND (reference sequence). The CDR3 extends over 8 amino acids. The ends were cut back, 9 bases at V and 3 bases at J, with 0 bases in the middle. Supplemented by reference TRBV19 and TRBJ2-7, the full variable domain reads DGGITQSPKYLFRKEGQNVTLSCEQNLNHDAMYWYRQDPGQGLRLIYYSQIVNDFQKGDIAEGYSVSREKKESFPLTVTSAQKNPTAFYLCASYEQYFGPGTRLTVT.